Listed below are T cell receptor beta chains from one sample, sequenced in a study of siplizumab effects on memory and regulatory T cells. TCRdb's table, derived via immunoSEQ multiplex PCR, lists solely in-frame clones and lacks some. Here the sample spans about 120,000 clones, about 95% being singletons. The sequencing input was non-Treg CD4+ T cells sorted from blood. Receptors originate from a human donor in good health. CDR3s leave out the opening cysteine and the closing phenylalanine or tryptophan.

V: TRBV5-1; length: 14; J: TRBJ2-5; CDR3: ASSRGGVDSPKTQY
V: TRBV27; length: 16; J: TRBJ2-1; CDR3: ASSLSLGLAAIYNEQF
V: TRBV27; length: 14; J: TRBJ1-2; CDR3: ASSSYETGAWYGYT
V: TRBV29-1; length: 13; J: TRBJ2-1; CDR3: SVKPPGGAYNEQF
V: TRBV18; length: 12; J: TRBJ1-2; CDR3: ASSPSAGNYGYT
V: TRBV15; length: 12; J: TRBJ1-1; CDR3: ATSRSPPRNVAF
V: TRBV6-1; length: 11; J: TRBJ2-5; CDR3: ASSRDRRETQY
V: TRBV6-5; length: 12; J: TRBJ2-7; CDR3: ATTRGILAHEQY
V: TRBV30; length: 11; J: TRBJ1-1; CDR3: AWSVIGTIEAF
V: TRBV29-1; length: 12; J: TRBJ1-5; CDR3: SVEDPGLSGPQH
V: TRBV14; length: 12; J: TRBJ2-5; CDR3: ASSRDFDQETQY
V: TRBV6-1; length: 12; J: TRBJ1-2; CDR3: ASRAYRGNYGYT
V: TRBV20-1; length: 9; J: TRBJ2-7; CDR3: SASGQYEQY
V: TRBV11-3; length: 15; J: TRBJ2-1; CDR3: ASSPGTSGSGMDEQF
V: TRBV11-2; length: 13; J: TRBJ1-6; CDR3: ASSLARGPNSPLH
V: TRBV5-6; length: 14; J: TRBJ2-7; CDR3: ASSLFAAGLEYGQY
V: TRBV6-5; length: 13; J: TRBJ1-2; CDR3: ASSYSITANYGYT
V: TRBV4-1; length: 13; J: TRBJ2-7; CDR3: ASSQVGGQGYEQY
V: TRBV7-9; length: 15; J: TRBJ2-1; CDR3: ASSSPRGTSARSEQF
V: TRBV30; length: 8; J: TRBJ2-3; CDR3: ARRGLSTY
V: TRBV9; length: 11; J: TRBJ2-7; CDR3: ASSVAPLKEQY
V: TRBV11-2; length: 15; J: TRBJ2-3; CDR3: ASSLGIGGGVPDTQY
V: TRBV6-1; length: 11; J: TRBJ2-7; CDR3: ASTRTGSYEQY
V: TRBV11-2; length: 13; J: TRBJ2-5; CDR3: ASSPGQGRQETQY
V: TRBV6-1; length: 9; J: TRBJ2-7; CDR3: ASSYGVRWY
V: TRBV6-6; length: 10; J: TRBJ1-2; CDR3: ASTLDRRGYT
V: TRBV19; length: 12; J: TRBJ2-7; CDR3: ASSWDRGNYEQY
V: TRBV6-1; length: 11; J: TRBJ2-1; CDR3: ASSVSDAREQF
V: TRBV15; length: 14; J: TRBJ1-4; CDR3: ATSIPYSTTNEKLF